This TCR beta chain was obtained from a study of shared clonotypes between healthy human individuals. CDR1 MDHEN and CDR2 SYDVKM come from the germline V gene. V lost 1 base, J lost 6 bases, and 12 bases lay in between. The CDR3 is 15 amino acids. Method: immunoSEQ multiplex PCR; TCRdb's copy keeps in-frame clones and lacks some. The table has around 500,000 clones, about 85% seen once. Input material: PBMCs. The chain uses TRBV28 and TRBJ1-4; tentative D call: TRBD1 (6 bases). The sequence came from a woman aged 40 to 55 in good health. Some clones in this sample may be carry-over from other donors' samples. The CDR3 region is CASSLLSGADEKLFF. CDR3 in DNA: TGTGCCAGCAGTTTATTATCAGGGGCTGATGAAAAACTGTTTTTT.